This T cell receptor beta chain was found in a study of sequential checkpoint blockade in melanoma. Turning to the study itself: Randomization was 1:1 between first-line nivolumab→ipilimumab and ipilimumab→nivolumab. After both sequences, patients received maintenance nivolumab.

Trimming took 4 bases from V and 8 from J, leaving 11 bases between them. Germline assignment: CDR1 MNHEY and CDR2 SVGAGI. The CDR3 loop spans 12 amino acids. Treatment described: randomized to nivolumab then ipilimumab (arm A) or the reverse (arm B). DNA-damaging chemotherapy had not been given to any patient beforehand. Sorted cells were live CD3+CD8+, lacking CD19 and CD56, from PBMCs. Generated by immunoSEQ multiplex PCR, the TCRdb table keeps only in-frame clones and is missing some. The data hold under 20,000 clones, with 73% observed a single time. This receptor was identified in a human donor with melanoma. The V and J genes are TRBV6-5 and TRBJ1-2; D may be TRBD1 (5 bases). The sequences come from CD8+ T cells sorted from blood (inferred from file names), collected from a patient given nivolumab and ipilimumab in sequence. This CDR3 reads CASSLGTGGYTF. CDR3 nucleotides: TGTGCCAGCAGTTTAGGGACTGGAGGCTACACCTTC.